The rows below give T cell receptor beta chains drawn from one sample of a study of T cells in Graves' hyperthyroidism and ophthalmopathy. One entry per CDR3 protein, called by TCRdb with MiXCR from the multiplex PCR reads. The sample contains around 600,000 distinct CDR3 sequences, 12% to 15% of which appear only once. Input material: blood. The receptors originated from a woman between 18 and 29 years old with Graves' ophthalmopathy. The CDR3 runs from the conserved cysteine through the conserved F or W. D genes are given only for firm matches. Size tells how often a clone was seen (once, few, many) or the class of an expanded clone, and some rows leave it out.

d_gene	abundance	v_gene	j_gene	len	CDR3nt	CDR3aa
NA	many	TRBV7-3	TRBJ2-2	15	TGTGCCAGCAGCCGCGGCCCTAGCCGCACCGGGGAGCTGTTTTTT	CASSRGPSRTGELFF
NA	many	TRBV12-3/TRBV12-4	TRBJ2-7	15	TGTGCCAGCAGCCCCCTCGCGAGGGGCCTCTACGAGCAGTACTTC	CASSPLARGLYEQYF
TRBD1	few	TRBV5-5	TRBJ2-6	19	TGTGCCAGCAGCTCCTCGAAGACAGGGGTGAACTCTGGGGCCAACGTCCTGACTTTC	CASSSSKTGVNSGANVLTF
NA	NA	TRBV19	TRBJ2-5	14	TGTGCCAGTAGTAGGAACAGGGGAGGGGAGACCCAGTACTTC	CASSRNRGGETQYF
NA	NA	TRBV20-1	TRBJ1-1	13	TGCAGTGCTAGAGATAACAGGGTATTTGAAGCTTTCTTT	CSARDNRVFEAFF
TRBD1	NA	TRBV7-9	TRBJ2-1	16	TGTGCCAGCAGCTTGTTCGGGGCCAGGGGGCTTAATGAGCAGTTCTTC	CASSLFGARGLNEQFF
TRBD2	NA	TRBV2	TRBJ2-3	18	TGTGCCAGCGGTTCCCCCCTCGGGACTAGCGTACGCACAGATACGCAGTATTTT	CASGSPLGTSVRTDTQYF
TRBD2	NA	TRBV6-9	TRBJ2-1	14	TGTGCCAGCAGTTACACCAGCGGGAGCTATGAGCAGTTCTTC	CASSYTSGSYEQFF
NA	many	TRBV28	TRBJ2-5	14	TGTGCCAGCAGACCTGCGGGGGCTCGGGAGACCCAGTACTTC	CASRPAGARETQYF
NA	NA	TRBV6-2/TRBV6-3	TRBJ2-5	12	TGTGCCAGCAGCAACCCTCCGGGACCCCTGGACTTC	CASSNPPGPLDF
NA	many	TRBV3-1	TRBJ1-1	11	TGTGCCAGCAGGATGACGGGGGAAGCTTTCTTT	CASRMTGEAFF
TRBD1	many	TRBV7-8	TRBJ2-3	14	TGTGCCAGCAGCCTAGGGGGCTGGGCAGATACGCAGTATTTT	CASSLGGWADTQYF
NA	many	TRBV20-1	TRBJ1-1	13	TGCAGTGCTATTGGACAACCGAACACTGAAGCTTTCTTT	CSAIGQPNTEAFF
NA	NA	TRBV7-9	TRBJ2-2	14	TGTGCCAGCAGCTTAAACTATAACACCGGGGAGCTGTTTTTT	CASSLNYNTGELFF
TRBD1	NA	TRBV6-1	TRBJ2-1	14	TGTGCCAGTACGAGGGACAGCCCCTACAATGAGCAGTTCTTC	CASTRDSPYNEQFF
NA	few	TRBV19	TRBJ1-5	15	TGTGCCAGTAGTTTCCGTCCGGGGCCGGATCAGCCCCAGCATTTT	CASSFRPGPDQPQHF
NA	NA	TRBV18	TRBJ2-6	16	TGTGCCAGCTCACCAGGGCTGAGCTCTGGGGCCAACGTCCTGACTTTC	CASSPGLSSGANVLTF
TRBD2	many	TRBV11-3	TRBJ2-3	16	TGTGCCAGCAGCCTTGTGGCTAGCGGGAGCACAGATACGCAGTATTTT	CASSLVASGSTDTQYF
NA	NA	TRBV12-3/TRBV12-4	TRBJ2-5	14	TGTGCCAGCAGTTTAGAGTGGGACCAAGAGACCCAGTACTTC	CASSLEWDQETQYF
NA	many	TRBV10-3	TRBJ2-3	17	TGTGCCATCAGTGAGTCGATGAGATCGGGTCAGTCAGATACGCAGTATTTT	CAISESMRSGQSDTQYF
NA	few	TRBV5-5	TRBJ1-2	14	TGTGCCAGCAGCTCCGCCGGGGGGCTGGATGGCTACACCTTC	CASSSAGGLDGYTF
NA	many	TRBV30	TRBJ1-1	11	TGTGCCTGGAACCTGGGGACTGAAGCTTTCTTT	CAWNLGTEAFF
TRBD1	many	TRBV2	TRBJ1-5	14	TGTGCCAGCAGTGGCATCACAGGGGGTAAGCCCCAGCATTTT	CASSGITGGKPQHF
TRBD1	many	TRBV18	TRBJ1-1	16	TGTGCCAGCTCACCACCCGGGGGACAGACGAACACTGAAGCTTTCTTT	CASSPPGGQTNTEAFF
NA	many	TRBV7-2	TRBJ2-5	15	TGTGCCAGCAGCTTAGTTTTCCCGGCACTCGAGACCCAGTACTTC	CASSLVFPALETQYF
TRBD2	many	TRBV28	TRBJ2-7	15	TGTGCCAGCAGTTGGGGCGGGAGGGCCGGCTACGAGCAGTACTTC	CASSWGGRAGYEQYF
TRBD1	NA	TRBV19	TRBJ1-2	16	TGTGCCAGTAGCGGACAGGACCGCAGGGGTAACTATGGCTACACCTTC	CASSGQDRRGNYGYTF
NA	many	TRBV4-1	TRBJ2-3	13	TGCGCCAGCAGCCAAGGAGGCGGGTCTTCGCAGTATTTT	CASSQGGGSSQYF
TRBD1	few	TRBV24-1	TRBJ2-2	16	TGTGCCACCAGTGAGGCAGGACAGGGGAACACCGGGGAGCTGTTTTTT	CATSEAGQGNTGELFF
TRBD2	many	TRBV6-2/TRBV6-3	TRBJ2-1	16	TGTGCCAGCAGTCTGGGACTAGCGGGAGACTTCGATGAGCAGTTCTTC	CASSLGLAGDFDEQFF
NA	NA	TRBV20-1	TRBJ1-2	12	TGCGGTGCTAAGGCTACCCTCTATGGCTACACCTTC	CGAKATLYGYTF
TRBD2	few	TRBV12-3/TRBV12-4	TRBJ2-1	15	TGTGCCAGCAGCCGAAGCGGGGGATGGGTTAATGAGCAGTTCTTC	CASSRSGGWVNEQFF
NA	few	TRBV20-1	TRBJ1-1	15	TGCAGTGCCACCCCCCGGTGGGGCTCGAACACTGAAGCTTTCTTT	CSATPRWGSNTEAFF
TRBD1	NA	TRBV27	TRBJ1-5	16	TGTGCCAGCAGTTTCCGAGGGGGACAGATCAATCAGCCCCAGCATTTT	CASSFRGGQINQPQHF
NA	many	TRBV3-1	TRBJ2-7	13	TGTGCCAGCAGCCAAGATCGCAGGCTCGAGCAGTACTTC	CASSQDRRLEQYF
NA	once	TRBV19	TRBJ1-5	13	TGTGCCAGTAAGGCTGAGGAATATCAGCCCCAGCATTTT	CASKAEEYQPQHF
TRBD2	many	TRBV7-2	TRBJ2-5	17	TGTGCCAGCAGCTTAGCACCTCAGACTAGCGGCCAAGAGACCCAGTACTTC	CASSLAPQTSGQETQYF
TRBD1	many	TRBV6-2/TRBV6-3	TRBJ2-3	17	TGTGCCAGCAGTTACCCTTGGACAGGGAAGAGGACAGATACGCAGTATTTT	CASSYPWTGKRTDTQYF
NA	NA	TRBV6-1	TRBJ1-3	14	TGTGCCAGCAGTGAGTTTAGCTCTGGAAACACCATATATTTT	CASSEFSSGNTIYF
TRBD1	NA	TRBV6-6	TRBJ1-1	18	TGTGCCAGCAGTTACTCAACGACAGGGAAGGCCATGAACACTGAAGCTTTCTTT	CASSYSTTGKAMNTEAFF
TRBD2	few	TRBV10-3	TRBJ2-3	16	TGTGCCATCAGTGAGACTAGCGGGAGGGCCGGGGATACGCAGTATTTT	CAISETSGRAGDTQYF
TRBD2	many	TRBV12-3/TRBV12-4	TRBJ2-1	17	TGTGCCAGCAGACCACATGCAGGACTAGCGAGTAACAATGAGCAGTTCTTC	CASRPHAGLASNNEQFF
NA	many	TRBV6-1	TRBJ1-1	13	TGTGCCAGCAGTGAAGTTCAGGGAGCGGAAGCTTTCTTT	CASSEVQGAEAFF
TRBD2	few	TRBV28	TRBJ2-3	18	TGTGCCAGCTTGACTAGCGGGGCTATCCTTTCTAGCACAGATACGCAGTATTTT	CASLTSGAILSSTDTQYF
NA	NA	TRBV7-2	TRBJ2-2	12	TGTGCCAGCAGGCAACTAGCTTCGGAGCTGTTTTTT	CASRQLASELFF
NA	many	TRBV6-1	TRBJ1-1	16	TGTGCCAGCAGTTTTCCAGTAGGGGGTCCCGATGGGGAAGCTTTCTTT	CASSFPVGGPDGEAFF
NA	many	TRBV6-1	TRBJ2-7	15	TGTGCCAGCATGTTGTGGGGGGATCATCCCCTCGAGCAGTACTTC	CASMLWGDHPLEQYF
NA	NA	TRBV7-9	TRBJ2-7	15	TGTGCCAGCAGCAACCCAGTCGTTGCCCGCAACGAGCAGTACTTC	CASSNPVVARNEQYF
TRBD1	NA	TRBV19	TRBJ1-5	16	TGTGCCAGTAGTATAGGGACAGGGATTAGCAATCAGCCCCAGCATTTT	CASSIGTGISNQPQHF
NA	NA	TRBV13	TRBJ2-7	12	TGTGCCAGCAGCTCCCCCCGGGGCGAGCAGTACTTC	CASSSPRGEQYF
NA	many	TRBV5-1	TRBJ1-1	14	TGCGCCAGCAGCTTCCTTGGGGCAGTCACTGAAGCTTTCTTT	CASSFLGAVTEAFF
TRBD1	NA	TRBV18	TRBJ2-1	15	TGTGCCAGCTCCCCGAGAGTAGACAGGGACAATGAGCAGTTCTTC	CASSPRVDRDNEQFF
NA	many	TRBV7-2	TRBJ1-1	14	TGTGCCAGCAGCTTAGAACGCGGGAACACTGAAGCTTTCTTT	CASSLERGNTEAFF
TRBD2	many	TRBV3-1	TRBJ2-3	16	TGTGCCAGCAGCCCCCTAGCGGGAACGGGTACAGATACGCAGTATTTT	CASSPLAGTGTDTQYF
TRBD2	many	TRBV28	TRBJ2-3	14	TGTGCCAGCAGTTTTGGCGGGAGCCCAGATACGCAGTATTTT	CASSFGGSPDTQYF